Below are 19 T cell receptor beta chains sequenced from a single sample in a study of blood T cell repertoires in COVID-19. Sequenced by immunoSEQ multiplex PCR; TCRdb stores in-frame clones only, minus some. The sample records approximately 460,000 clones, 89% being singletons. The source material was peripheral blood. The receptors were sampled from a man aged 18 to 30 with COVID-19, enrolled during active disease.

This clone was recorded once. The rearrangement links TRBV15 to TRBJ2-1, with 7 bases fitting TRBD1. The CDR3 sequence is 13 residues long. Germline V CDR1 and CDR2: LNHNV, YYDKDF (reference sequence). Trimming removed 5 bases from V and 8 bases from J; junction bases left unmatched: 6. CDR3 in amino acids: CATSSRQGDEQFF. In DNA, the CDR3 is TGTGCCACCAGCTCACGACAGGGAGATGAGCAGTTCTTC.

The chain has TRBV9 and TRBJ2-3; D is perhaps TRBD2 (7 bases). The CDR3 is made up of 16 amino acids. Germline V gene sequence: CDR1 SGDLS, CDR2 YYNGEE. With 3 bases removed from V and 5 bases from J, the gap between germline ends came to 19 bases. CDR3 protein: CASSGRGAGAGDTQYF. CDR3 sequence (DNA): TGTGCCAGCAGCGGGCGTGGCGCGGGGGCGGGAGATACGCAGTATTTT.

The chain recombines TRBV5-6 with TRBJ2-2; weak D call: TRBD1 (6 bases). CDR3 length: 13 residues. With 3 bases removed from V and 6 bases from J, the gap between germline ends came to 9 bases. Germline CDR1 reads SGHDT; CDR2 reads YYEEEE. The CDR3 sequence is CASSSGVAGELFF. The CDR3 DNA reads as TGTGCCAGCAGCTCAGGGGTAGCCGGGGAGCTGTTTTTT.

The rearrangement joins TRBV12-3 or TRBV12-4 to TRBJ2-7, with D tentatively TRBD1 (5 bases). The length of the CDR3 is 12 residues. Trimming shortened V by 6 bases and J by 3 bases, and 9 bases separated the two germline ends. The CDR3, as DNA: TGTGCCAGCAGCTCAGACAGCTACGAGCAGTACTTC. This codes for CASSSDSYEQYF.

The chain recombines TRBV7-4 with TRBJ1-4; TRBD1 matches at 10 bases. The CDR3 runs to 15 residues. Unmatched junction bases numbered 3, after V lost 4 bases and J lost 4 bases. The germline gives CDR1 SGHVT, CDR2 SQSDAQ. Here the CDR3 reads CASSSGQGNNEKLFF. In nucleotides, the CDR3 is TGTGCCAGCAGCTCGGGACAGGGGAATAATGAAAAACTGTTTTTT.

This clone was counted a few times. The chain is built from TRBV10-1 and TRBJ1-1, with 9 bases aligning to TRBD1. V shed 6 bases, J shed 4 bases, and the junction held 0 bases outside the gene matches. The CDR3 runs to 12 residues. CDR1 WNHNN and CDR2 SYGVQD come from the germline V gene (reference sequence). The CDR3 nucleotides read TGCGCCAGCAGGGACAGGGGCACTGAAGCTTTCTTT. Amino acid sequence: CASRDRGTEAFF.

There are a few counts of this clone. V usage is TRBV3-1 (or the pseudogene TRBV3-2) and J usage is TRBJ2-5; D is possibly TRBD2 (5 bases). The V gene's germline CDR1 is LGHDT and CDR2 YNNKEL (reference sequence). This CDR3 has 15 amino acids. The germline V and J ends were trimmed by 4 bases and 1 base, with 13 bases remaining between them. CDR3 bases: TGTGCCAGCAGCCCTACGGACTCCACCCAAGAGACCCAGTACTTC. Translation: CASSPTDSTQETQYF.

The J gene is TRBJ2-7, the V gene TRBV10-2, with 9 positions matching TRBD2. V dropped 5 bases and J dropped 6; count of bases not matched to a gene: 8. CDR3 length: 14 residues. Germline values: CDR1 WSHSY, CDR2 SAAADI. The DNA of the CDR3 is TGCGCCAGCAGTTCTAGCGGGACGGGGATCGAGCAGTACTTC. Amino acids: CASSSSGTGIEQYF.

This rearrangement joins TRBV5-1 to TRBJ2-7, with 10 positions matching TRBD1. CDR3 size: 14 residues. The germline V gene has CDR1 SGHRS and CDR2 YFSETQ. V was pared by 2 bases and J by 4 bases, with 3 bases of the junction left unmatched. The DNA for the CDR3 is TGCGCCAGCAGCTTCCGGGACAGGGGTTACGAGCAGTACTTC. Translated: CASSFRDRGYEQYF.

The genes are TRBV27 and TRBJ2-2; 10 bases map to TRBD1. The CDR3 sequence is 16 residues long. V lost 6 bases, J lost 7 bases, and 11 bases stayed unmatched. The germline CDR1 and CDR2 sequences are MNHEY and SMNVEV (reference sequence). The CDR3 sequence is CASRIQTGGGYGELFF. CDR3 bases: TGTGCCAGCAGGATACAGACAGGGGGCGGATACGGGGAGCTGTTTTTT.

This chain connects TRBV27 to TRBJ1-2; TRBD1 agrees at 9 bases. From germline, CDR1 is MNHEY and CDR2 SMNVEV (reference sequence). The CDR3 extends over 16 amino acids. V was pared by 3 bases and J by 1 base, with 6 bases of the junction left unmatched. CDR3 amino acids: CASSLTGGTNNYGYTF. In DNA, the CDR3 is TGTGCCAGCAGTTTGACAGGGGGTACAAATAACTATGGCTACACCTTC.

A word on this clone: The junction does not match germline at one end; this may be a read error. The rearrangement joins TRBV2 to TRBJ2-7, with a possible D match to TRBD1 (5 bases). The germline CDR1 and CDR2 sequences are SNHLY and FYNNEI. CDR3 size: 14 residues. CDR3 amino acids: CASSPGHGSHEQYF. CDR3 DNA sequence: TGTGCCAGCAGCCCAGGACACGGCTCCCACGAGCAGTACTTC.

CDR3 amino acids: CPSHDQQKLLAGSTDTQYF. The CDR3 coding sequence is TGTCCCTCCCATGATCAACAAAAACTACTAGCGGGGAGTACAGATACGCAGTATTTT. This sequence joins TRBV19 and TRBJ2-3, with 10 bases fitting TRBD2. CDR1 and CDR2 (germline): LNHDA, SQIVND (reference sequence). The CDR3 length is 19 residues.

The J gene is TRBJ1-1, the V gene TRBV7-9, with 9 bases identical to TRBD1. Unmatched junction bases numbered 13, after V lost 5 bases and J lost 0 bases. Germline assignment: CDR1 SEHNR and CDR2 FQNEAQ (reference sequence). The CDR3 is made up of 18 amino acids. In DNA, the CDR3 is TGTGCCAGCAGCCCCAGACAGGGGGGCCTAAAACTGAACACTGAAGCTTTCTTT. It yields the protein CASSPRQGGLKLNTEAFF. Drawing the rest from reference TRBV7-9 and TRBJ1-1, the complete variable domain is DTGVSQNPRHKITKRGQNVTFRCDPISEHNRLYWYRQTLGQGPEFLTYFQNEAQLEKSRLLSDRFSAERPKGSFSTLEIQRTEQGDSAMYLCASSPRQGGLKLNTEAFFGQGTRLTVV.

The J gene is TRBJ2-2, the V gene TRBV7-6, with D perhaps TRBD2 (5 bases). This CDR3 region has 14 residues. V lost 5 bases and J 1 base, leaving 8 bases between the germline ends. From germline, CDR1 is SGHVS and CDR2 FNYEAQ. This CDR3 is CASSLGVNTGELFF. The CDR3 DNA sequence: TGTGCCAGCAGCCTGGGAGTGAACACCGGGGAGCTGTTTTTT.

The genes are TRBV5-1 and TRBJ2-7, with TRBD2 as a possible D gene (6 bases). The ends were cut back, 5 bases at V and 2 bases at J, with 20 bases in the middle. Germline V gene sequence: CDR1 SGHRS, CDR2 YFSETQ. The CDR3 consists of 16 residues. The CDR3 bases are TGCGCCAGCAGTTCGGGTGACGGGACGGGGGCCTACGAGCAGTACTTC. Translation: CASSSGDGTGAYEQYF.

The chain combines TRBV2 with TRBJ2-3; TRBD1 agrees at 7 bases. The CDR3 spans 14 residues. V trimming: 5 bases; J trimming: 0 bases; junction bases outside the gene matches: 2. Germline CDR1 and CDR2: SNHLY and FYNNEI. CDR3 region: CASSTTGSTDTQYF. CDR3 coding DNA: TGTGCCAGCAGTACGACAGGGAGCACAGATACGCAGTATTTT.

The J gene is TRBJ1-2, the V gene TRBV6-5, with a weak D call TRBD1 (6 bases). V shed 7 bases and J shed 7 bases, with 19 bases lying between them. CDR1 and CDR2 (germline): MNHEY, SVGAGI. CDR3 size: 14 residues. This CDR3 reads CASIGLLGAGGYTF. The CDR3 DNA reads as TGTGCCAGCATAGGGCTCTTGGGGGCCGGTGGCTACACCTTC.

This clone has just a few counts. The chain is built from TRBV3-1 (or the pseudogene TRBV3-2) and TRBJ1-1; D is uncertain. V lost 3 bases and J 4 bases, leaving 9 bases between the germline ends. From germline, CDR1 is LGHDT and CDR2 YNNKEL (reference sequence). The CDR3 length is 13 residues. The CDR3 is CASSHETITEAFF. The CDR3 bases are TGTGCCAGCAGCCACGAGACAATCACTGAAGCTTTCTTT.